The 9 T cell receptor beta chains in this list originate from one sample, sequenced in a study of blood T cell repertoires in COVID-19. TCRdb's copy holds only in-frame clones and misses some; the assay was immunoSEQ multiplex PCR. Of over 85,000 clones detected, 87% appear once; the ten largest clones hold roughly 4.3%. The source material was peripheral blood. The receptors shown here come from a man in his 70s with acute or convalescent COVID-19.

This sequence joins TRBV5-1 and TRBJ1-2; no reliable D call. Between the trimmed V and J ends, which lost 1 base and 4 bases, there was a span of 26 bases. The V gene's germline CDR1 is SGHRS and CDR2 YFSETQ. The CDR3 runs 19 residues. CDR3 bases: TGCGCCAGCAGCTTGAATCGCGGGGAAGGAGCCGGCACTGGCTATGGCTACACCTTC. It encodes CASSLNRGEGAGTGYGYTF.

The chain employs TRBV5-1 and TRBJ1-1; TRBD1 might be the D (5 bases). Germline loops: CDR1 SGHRS, CDR2 YFSETQ. The CDR3 covers 17 residues. V was shortened by 2 bases and J by 6 bases, with 23 bases between the two germline ends. The CDR3 DNA reads TGCGCCAGCAGCTTTGTCGTAAATCGGGGGGGAGTCCCTGAAGCTTTCTTT. Its protein is CASSFVVNRGGVPEAFF. Drawing the rest from reference TRBV5-1 and TRBJ1-1, the complete variable domain is KAGVTQTPRYLIKTRGQQVTLSCSPISGHRSVSWYQQTPGQGLQFLFEYFSETQRNKGNFPGRFSGRQFSNSRSEMNVSTLELGDSALYLCASSFVVNRGGVPEAFFGQGTRLTVV.

CDR3 sequence: CASSPAGRPISGNTIYF. CDR3 bases: TGTGCCAGCAGCCCAGCTGGCAGGCCGATCTCTGGAAACACCATATATTTT. This chain uses TRBV28 with TRBJ1-3, with D hard to call. Germline V gene lookup returns CDR1 MDHEN and CDR2 SYDVKM. The CDR3 consists of 17 residues. The V gene lost 6 bases and the J gene lost 0 bases, with 18 bases spanning the gap.

This chain links TRBV11-3 with TRBJ2-6; 9 bases agree with TRBD1. Losses at the gene ends were 4 bases for V and 3 bases for J; bases not matched to a gene: 4. Per germline, CDR1 SGHNT and CDR2 YENEEA. The CDR3 consists of 16 residues. The DNA for the CDR3 is TGTGCCAGCAGCTCGGGACAGGGCGATGGGGCCAACGTCCTGACTTTC. Its protein is CASSSGQGDGANVLTF. The whole variable domain, remainder taken from reference TRBV11-3 and TRBJ2-6, is EAGVVQSPRYKIIEKKQPVAFWCNPISGHNTLYWYLQNLGQGPELLIRYENEEAVDDSQLPKDRFSAERLKGVDSTLKIQPAELGDSAVYLCASSSGQGDGANVLTFGAGSRLTVL.

The rearrangement joins TRBV11-2 to TRBJ2-5; 7 bases are shared with TRBD1. The CDR3 extends over 13 amino acids. In germline, CDR1 is SGHAT, CDR2 FQNNGV. V was clipped by 5 bases and J by 7 bases; unmatched bases: 7. The CDR3 spells CASSPRQGRTQYF. The DNA of the CDR3 is TGTGCCAGCAGCCCGAGACAGGGAAGGACCCAGTACTTC.

The rearrangement uses TRBV5-4 and TRBJ1-4; no clear D gene. The V gene lost 3 bases and the J gene lost 0 bases, with 12 bases spanning the gap. CDR3 length equals 16 residues. Germline V gives CDR1 SGHNT, CDR2 YYREEE (reference sequence). CDR3 protein: CASSSQAAATNEKLFF. The CDR3 nucleotides are TGTGCCAGCAGCTCACAAGCGGCTGCAACTAATGAAAAACTGTTTTTT.

This clone has only a few counts. The genes are TRBV27 and TRBJ1-4, with D maybe TRBD1 (6 bases). Trimming removed 2 bases from V and 4 bases from J, with 11 bases in between. The length of the CDR3 is 15 residues. Per germline, CDR1 MNHEY and CDR2 SMNVEV (reference sequence). The DNA for the CDR3 is TGTGCCAGCAGTTTAAACGGACAGATTAATGAAAAACTGTTTTTT. Its protein product is CASSLNGQINEKLFF. Filled out from reference TRBV27 and TRBJ1-4, the complete variable domain reads EAQVTQNPRYLITVTGKKLTVTCSQNMNHEYMSWYRQDPGLGLRQIYYSMNVEVTDKGDVPEGYKVSRKEKRNFPLILESPSPNQTSLYFCASSLNGQINEKLFFGSGTQLSVL.

The chain joins TRBV28 to TRBJ1-2, with 7 bases fitting TRBD1. J lost 4 bases, V lost 3 bases, and 8 bases had no gene match. This CDR3 has 15 residues. In germline, CDR1 is MDHEN, CDR2 SYDVKM. CDR3 nucleotides: TGTGCCAGCAGTTTCCCAGGGGGACAGTCCTATGGCTACACCTTC. As protein: CASSFPGGQSYGYTF.

The chain links TRBV7-9 to TRBJ1-1; TRBD1 matches 7 bases. The ends lost 2 bases at V and 4 bases at J; junction bases unmatched: 7. This CDR3 is built from 15 residues. Germline assignment: CDR1 SEHNR and CDR2 FQNEAQ (reference sequence). This chain's CDR3 is CASSLIRQGSTEAFF. The CDR3 region has the DNA TGTGCCAGCAGCTTAATACGACAGGGATCCACTGAAGCTTTCTTT. Drawing the rest from reference TRBV7-9 and TRBJ1-1, the complete variable domain is DTGVSQNPRHKITKRGQNVTFRCDPISEHNRLYWYRQTLGQGPEFLTYFQNEAQLEKSRLLSDRFSAERPKGSFSTLEIQRTEQGDSAMYLCASSLIRQGSTEAFFGQGTRLTVV.